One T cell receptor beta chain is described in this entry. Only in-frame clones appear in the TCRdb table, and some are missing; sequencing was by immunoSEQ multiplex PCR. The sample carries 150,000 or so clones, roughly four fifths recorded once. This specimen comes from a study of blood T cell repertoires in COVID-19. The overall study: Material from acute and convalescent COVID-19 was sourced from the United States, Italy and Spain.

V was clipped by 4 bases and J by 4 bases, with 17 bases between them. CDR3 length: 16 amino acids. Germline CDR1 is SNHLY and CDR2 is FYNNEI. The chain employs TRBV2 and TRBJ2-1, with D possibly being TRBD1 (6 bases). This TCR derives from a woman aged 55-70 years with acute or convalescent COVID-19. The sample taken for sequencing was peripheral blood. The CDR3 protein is CASSGGAGVGYNEQFF. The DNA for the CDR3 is TGTGCCAGCAGTGGGGGCGCAGGGGTCGGGTACAATGAGCAGTTCTTC.